The T cell receptor (beta chain) under discussion was sequenced for a study of CD8 T cells in ankylosing spondylitis. General study points: Reportedly, significant enrichment of disease-linked clones occurred in matched ankylosing spondylitis synovial fluid.

At least ten counts were recorded for this clonotype. What it binds is not known. Quantitative 5'-RACE with molecular barcodes was used to make the TCR beta libraries. Each CDR3 protein is one row after TCRdb ran MiXCR on the 5' RACE reads. The sample holds under 250,000 distinct CDR3 sequences; about 10% are singletons and the top ten take under 7%. This CDR3 contains 19 residues. Trimming removed 0 bases from V and 3 bases from J; junction bases left unmatched: 10. Germline CDR1 reads SGHAT; CDR2 reads FQDESV (reference sequence). The receptor's source is a male donor with ankylosing spondylitis or in good health (not recorded which). The rearrangement joins TRBV11-1 to TRBJ2-2; the match to TRBD1 covers 10 bases. The sequencing sample was made of blood, either unsorted or a sorted T cell fraction (not recorded which). The CDR3 sequence is CASSLALTLGQGYTGELFF. The CDR3 DNA sequence: TGTGCCAGCAGCTTAGCTTTGACCCTGGGACAGGGGTACACCGGGGAGCTGTTTTTT.